The T cell receptor (beta chain) under discussion was sequenced for a study of T cell changes during pregnancy in multiple sclerosis. Assay: immunoSEQ multiplex PCR; the TCRdb copy retains only in-frame clones and omits some. The sample includes 37,000 or so clones, about nine tenths of them seen just once. The CDR3 has 17 amino acids. CDR1 is ENHRY and CDR2 is SYGVKD in the germline V gene. The V and J ends lost 5 bases and 0 bases, in that order; junction bases with no gene match: 10. This TCR derives from a female donor in good health, enrolled as a control in a pregnancy study. Sequencing used CD4+ T cells from peripheral blood mononuclear cells, obtained in the second trimester of pregnancy. The V gene is TRBV10-3, the J gene TRBJ1-5; TRBD1 agrees at 7 bases. This CDR3 reads CAISSGTVLYSNQPQHF. CDR3 DNA: TGTGCCATCAGTTCCGGGACAGTATTATATAGCAATCAGCCCCAGCATTTT.